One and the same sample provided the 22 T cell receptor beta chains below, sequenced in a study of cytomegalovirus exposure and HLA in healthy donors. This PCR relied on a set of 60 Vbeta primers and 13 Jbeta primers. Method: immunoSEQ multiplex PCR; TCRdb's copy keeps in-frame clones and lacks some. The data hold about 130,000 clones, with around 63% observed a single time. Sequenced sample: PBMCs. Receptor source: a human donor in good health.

CDR3 in amino acids: CASSGGETQYF. In nucleotides, the CDR3 is TGTGCCAGCAGCGGGGGGGAGACCCAGTACTTC. The chain carries TRBV5-4 and TRBJ2-5; a weak D match, TRBD2 (6 bases). CDR1 is SGHNT and CDR2 is YYREEE in the germline V gene (reference sequence). V was clipped by 4 bases and J by 5 bases, with 6 bases between them. The CDR3 length is 11 residues. Variable domain in full (rest from reference TRBV5-4 and TRBJ2-5): ETGVTQSPTHLIKTRGQQVTLRCSSQSGHNTVSWYQQALGQGPQFIFQYYREEENGRGNFPPRFSGLQFPNYSSELNVNALELDDSALYLCASSGGETQYFGPGTRLLVL.

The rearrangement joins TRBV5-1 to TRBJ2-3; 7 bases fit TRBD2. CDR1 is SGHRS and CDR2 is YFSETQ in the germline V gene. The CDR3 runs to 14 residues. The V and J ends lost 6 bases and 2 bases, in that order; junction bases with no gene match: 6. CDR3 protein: CASTASGYTDTQYF. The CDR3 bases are TGCGCCAGCACGGCTAGCGGATACACAGATACGCAGTATTTT.

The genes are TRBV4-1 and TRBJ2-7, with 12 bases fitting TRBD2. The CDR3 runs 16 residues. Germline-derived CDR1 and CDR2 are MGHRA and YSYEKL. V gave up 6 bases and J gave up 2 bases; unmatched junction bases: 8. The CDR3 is CASSTGTSGPTYEQYF. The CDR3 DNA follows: TGCGCCAGCAGTACCGGGACTAGCGGGCCTACCTACGAGCAGTACTTC.

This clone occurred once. CDR3 in amino acids: CASSYGGQQPLSYEQYF. In nucleotides, the CDR3 is TGCGCCAGCAGTTACGGCGGACAGCAACCTCTTTCCTACGAGCAGTACTTC. V gene TRBV5-1 combines with J gene TRBJ2-7; a possible D gene is TRBD1 (6 bases). Germline assignment: CDR1 SGHRS and CDR2 YFSETQ. The CDR3 is made up of 17 amino acids. Trimming stripped 5 bases from V and 1 base from J, with 22 bases between.

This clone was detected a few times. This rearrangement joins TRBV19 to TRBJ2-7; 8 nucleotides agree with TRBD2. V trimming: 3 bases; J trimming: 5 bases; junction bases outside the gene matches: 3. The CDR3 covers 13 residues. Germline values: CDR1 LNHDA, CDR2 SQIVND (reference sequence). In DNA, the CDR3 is TGTGCCAGTAGTATGACTAGCGTCAACGAGCAGTACTTC. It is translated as CASSMTSVNEQYF.

The CDR3 loop is CASSTDGLYEQYF. For the CDR3, the DNA is TGTGCCAGTAGTACCGACGGACTTTACGAGCAGTACTTC. The V and J genes are TRBV19 and TRBJ2-7; D might be TRBD2 (5 bases). The V gene lost 4 bases and the J gene lost 4 bases, with 11 bases spanning the gap. Per germline, CDR1 LNHDA and CDR2 SQIVND (reference sequence). The CDR3 is 13 residues long.

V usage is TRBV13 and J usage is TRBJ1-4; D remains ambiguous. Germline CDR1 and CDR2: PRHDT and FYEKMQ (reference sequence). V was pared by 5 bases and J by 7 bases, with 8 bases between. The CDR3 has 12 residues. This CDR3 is CASSPGSEKLFF. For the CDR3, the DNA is TGTGCCAGCAGCCCGGGATCTGAAAAACTGTTTTTT.

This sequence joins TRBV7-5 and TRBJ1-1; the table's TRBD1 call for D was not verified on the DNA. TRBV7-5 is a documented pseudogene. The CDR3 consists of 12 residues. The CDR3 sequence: CVRSLFPQKAFF. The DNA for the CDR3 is TGTGTCAGAAGCTTATTCCCCCAGAAAGCTTTCTTT.

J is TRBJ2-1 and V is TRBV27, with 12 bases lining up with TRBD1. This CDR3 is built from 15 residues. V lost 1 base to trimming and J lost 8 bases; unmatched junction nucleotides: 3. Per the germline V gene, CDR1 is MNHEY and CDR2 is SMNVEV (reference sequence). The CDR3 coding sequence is TGTGCCAGCAGTTTATGGGACAGGGGGCGGGATGAGCAGTTCTTC. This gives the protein CASSLWDRGRDEQFF.

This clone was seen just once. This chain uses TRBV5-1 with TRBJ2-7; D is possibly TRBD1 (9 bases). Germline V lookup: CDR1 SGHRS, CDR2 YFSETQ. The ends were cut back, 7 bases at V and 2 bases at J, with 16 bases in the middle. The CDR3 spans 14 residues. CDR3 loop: CASRGGTGPYEQYF. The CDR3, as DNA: TGCGCCAGCCGGGGGGGGACAGGGCCCTACGAGCAGTACTTC.

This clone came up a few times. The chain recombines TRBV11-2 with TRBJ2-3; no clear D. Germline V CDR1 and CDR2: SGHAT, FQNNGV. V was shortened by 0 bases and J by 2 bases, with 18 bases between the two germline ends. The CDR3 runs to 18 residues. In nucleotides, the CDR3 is TGTGCCAGCAGCTTAGAAAAATGGTTCAGGCCCTACACAGATACGCAGTATTTT. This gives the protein CASSLEKWFRPYTDTQYF.

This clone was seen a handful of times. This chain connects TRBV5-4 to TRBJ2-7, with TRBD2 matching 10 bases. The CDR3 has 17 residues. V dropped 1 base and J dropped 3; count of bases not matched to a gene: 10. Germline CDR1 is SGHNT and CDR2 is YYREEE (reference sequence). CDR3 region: CASSLLVGLAEIYEQYF. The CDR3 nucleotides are TGTGCCAGCAGCTTGTTGGTAGGACTAGCGGAAATCTACGAGCAGTACTTC. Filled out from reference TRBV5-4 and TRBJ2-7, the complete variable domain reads ETGVTQSPTHLIKTRGQQVTLRCSSQSGHNTVSWYQQALGQGPQFIFQYYREEENGRGNFPPRFSGLQFPNYSSELNVNALELDDSALYLCASSLLVGLAEIYEQYFGPGTRLTVT.

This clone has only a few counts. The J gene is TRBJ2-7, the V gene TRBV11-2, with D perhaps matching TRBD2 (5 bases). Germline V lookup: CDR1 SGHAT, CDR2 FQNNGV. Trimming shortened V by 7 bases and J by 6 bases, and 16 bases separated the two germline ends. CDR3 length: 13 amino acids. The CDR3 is CASMRTESGEQYF. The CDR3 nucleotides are TGTGCCAGCATGCGGACTGAATCGGGCGAGCAGTACTTC.

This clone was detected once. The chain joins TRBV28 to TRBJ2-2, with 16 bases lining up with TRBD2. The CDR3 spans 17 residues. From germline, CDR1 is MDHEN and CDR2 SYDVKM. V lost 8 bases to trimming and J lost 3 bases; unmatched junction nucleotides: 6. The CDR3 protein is CASLGLAGGPDTGELFF. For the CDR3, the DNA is TGTGCCAGCTTGGGACTAGCGGGAGGGCCGGACACCGGGGAGCTGTTTTTT.

The CDR3 nucleotides are TGTGCCAGCAGCTTAGCGACAGGGCTGAACACTGAAGCTTTCTTT. It specifies CASSLATGLNTEAFF. V is TRBV7-8 and J is TRBJ1-1, with 7 bases that match TRBD1. There are 15 residues in the CDR3. After removal of 0 bases from V and 0 bases from J, the junction contained 1 base not matched to a gene. Germline lookup yields CDR1 SGHVS and CDR2 FQNEAQ.

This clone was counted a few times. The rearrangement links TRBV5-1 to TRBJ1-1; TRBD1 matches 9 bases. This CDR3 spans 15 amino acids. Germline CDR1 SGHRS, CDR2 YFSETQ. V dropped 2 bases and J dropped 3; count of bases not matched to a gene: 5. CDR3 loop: CASSLQGARDTEAFF. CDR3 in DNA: TGCGCCAGCAGCTTACAGGGGGCTAGGGACACTGAAGCTTTCTTT.

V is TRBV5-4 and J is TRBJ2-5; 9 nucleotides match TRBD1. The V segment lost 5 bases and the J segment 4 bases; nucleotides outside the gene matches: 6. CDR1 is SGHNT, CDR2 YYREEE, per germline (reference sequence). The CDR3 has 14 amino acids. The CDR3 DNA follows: TGTGCCAGCAGTTCAACAGGGGGCGGAGAGACCCAGTACTTC. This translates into CASSSTGGGETQYF.

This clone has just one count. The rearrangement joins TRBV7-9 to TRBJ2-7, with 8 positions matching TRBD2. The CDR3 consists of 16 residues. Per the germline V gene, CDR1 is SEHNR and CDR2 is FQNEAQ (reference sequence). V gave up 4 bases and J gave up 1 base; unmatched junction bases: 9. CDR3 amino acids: CASSSVGGERSYEQYF. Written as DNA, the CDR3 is TGTGCCAGCAGCTCGGTCGGGGGGGAGCGGTCCTACGAGCAGTACTTC.

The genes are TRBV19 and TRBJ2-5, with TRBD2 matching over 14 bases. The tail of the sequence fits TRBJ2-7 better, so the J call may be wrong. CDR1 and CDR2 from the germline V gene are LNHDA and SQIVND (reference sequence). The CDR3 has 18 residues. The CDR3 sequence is CASSMGLAGVPSSYEQYF. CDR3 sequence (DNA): TGTGCCAGTAGTATGGGACTAGCGGGAGTCCCTAGCTCCTACGAGCAGTACTTC.

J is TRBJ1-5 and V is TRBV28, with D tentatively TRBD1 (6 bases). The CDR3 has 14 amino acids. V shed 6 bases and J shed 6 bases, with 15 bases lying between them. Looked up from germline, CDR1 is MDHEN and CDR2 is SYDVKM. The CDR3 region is CASSHRRGTQPQHF. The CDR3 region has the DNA TGTGCCAGCAGCCATCGCAGGGGAACTCAGCCCCAGCATTTT.

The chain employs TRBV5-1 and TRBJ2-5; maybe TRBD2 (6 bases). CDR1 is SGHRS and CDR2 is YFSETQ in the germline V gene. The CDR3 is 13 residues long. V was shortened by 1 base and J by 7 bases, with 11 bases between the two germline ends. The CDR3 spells CASSLNQGGTQYF. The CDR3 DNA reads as TGCGCCAGCAGCTTGAATCAGGGAGGGACCCAGTACTTC.

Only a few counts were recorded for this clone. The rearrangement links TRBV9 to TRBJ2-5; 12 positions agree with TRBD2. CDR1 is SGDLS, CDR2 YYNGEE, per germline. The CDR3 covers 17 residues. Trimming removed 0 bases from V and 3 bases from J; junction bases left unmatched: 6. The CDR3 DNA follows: TGTGCCAGCAGCGTAGGGGCTAGCGGGAGGGCCGAAGAGACCCAGTACTTC. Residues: CASSVGASGRAEETQYF.